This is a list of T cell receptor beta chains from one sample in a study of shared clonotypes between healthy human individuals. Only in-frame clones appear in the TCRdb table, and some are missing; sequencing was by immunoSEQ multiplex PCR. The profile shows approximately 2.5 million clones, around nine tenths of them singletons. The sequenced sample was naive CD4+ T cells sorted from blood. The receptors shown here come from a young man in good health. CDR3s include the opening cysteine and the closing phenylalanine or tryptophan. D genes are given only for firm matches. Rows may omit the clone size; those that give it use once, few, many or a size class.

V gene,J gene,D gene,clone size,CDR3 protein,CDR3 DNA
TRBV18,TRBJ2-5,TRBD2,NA,CASSSIAGGEETQYF,TGTGCCAGCTCATCAATAGCGGGAGGGGAAGAGACCCAGTACTTC
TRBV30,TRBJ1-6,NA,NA,CAWSVEGGISPLHF,TGTGCCTGGAGTGTAGAGGGCGGGATCTCACCCCTCCACTTT
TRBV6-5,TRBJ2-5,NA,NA,CASSRTAKETQYF,TGTGCCAGCAGTAGGACGGCTAAAGAGACCCAGTACTTC
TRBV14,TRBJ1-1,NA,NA,CASSLRVPNTEAFF,TGTGCCAGCAGCCTCCGAGTCCCTAACACTGAAGCTTTCTTT
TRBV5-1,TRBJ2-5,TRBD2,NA,CASSLYGGDVQETQYF,TGCGCCAGCAGCTTGTACGGGGGGGACGTCCAAGAGACCCAGTACTTC
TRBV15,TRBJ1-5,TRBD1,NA,CATSPQTGFNQPQHF,TGTGCCACCAGCCCCCAGACAGGGTTCAATCAGCCCCAGCATTTT
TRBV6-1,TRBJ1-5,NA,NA,CASSELNQPQHF,TGTGCCAGCAGTGAATTAAATCAGCCCCAGCATTTT
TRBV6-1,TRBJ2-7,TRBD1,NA,CASSSNRGNSYEQYF,TGTGCCAGCAGCAGCAACAGGGGCAATAGCTACGAGCAGTACTTC
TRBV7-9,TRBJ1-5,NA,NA,CASSLDRQPQHF,TGTGCCAGCAGCTTAGACCGTCAGCCCCAGCATTTT
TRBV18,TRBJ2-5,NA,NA,CASSPLTETQYF,TGTGCCAGCTCACCACTGACCGAGACCCAGTACTTC
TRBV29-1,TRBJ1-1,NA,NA,CSVGGEGAFF,TGCAGCGTTGGAGGGGAGGGGGCTTTCTTT
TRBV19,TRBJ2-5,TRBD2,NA,CASSAPSGGAFVTQYF,TGTGCCAGTAGTGCCCCTAGCGGGGGGGCCTTCGTGACCCAGTACTTC
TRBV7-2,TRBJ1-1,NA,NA,CASSPQPGTNTEAFF,TGTGCCAGCAGCCCACAACCGGGTACGAACACTGAAGCTTTCTTT
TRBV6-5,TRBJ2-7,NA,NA,CASSYSEEGREQYF,TGTGCCAGCAGTTACTCCGAGGAGGGTCGGGAGCAGTACTTC
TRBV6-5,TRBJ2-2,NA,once,CASSYADKNTGELFF,TGTGCCAGCAGTTACGCAGACAAGAACACCGGGGAGCTGTTTTTT
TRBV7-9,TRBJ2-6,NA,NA,CASSHAGLPDGANVLTF,TGTGCCAGCAGCCACGCGGGACTGCCCGATGGGGCCAACGTCCTGACTTTC
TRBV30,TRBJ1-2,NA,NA,CAWTFRGNYGYTF,TGTGCCTGGACGTTTAGGGGTAACTATGGCTACACCTTC
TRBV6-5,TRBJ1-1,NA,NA,CASSYSPGTRNTEAFF,TGTGCCAGCAGTTACTCTCCAGGGACAAGGAACACTGAAGCTTTCTTT
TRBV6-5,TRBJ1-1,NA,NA,CASSTPTGNTEAFF,TGTGCCAGCAGTACCCCGACAGGGAACACTGAAGCTTTCTTT
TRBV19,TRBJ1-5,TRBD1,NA,CASSPLRDRGGQPQHF,TGTGCCAGTAGTCCTCTCCGGGACAGGGGAGGCCAGCCCCAGCATTTT
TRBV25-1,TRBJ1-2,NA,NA,CASSESRIYYGYTF,TGTGCCAGCAGTGAATCGAGGATCTACTATGGCTACACCTTC
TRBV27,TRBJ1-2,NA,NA,CASSSAGQAPNYGYTF,TGTGCCAGCAGCTCCGCCGGGCAGGCTCCAAACTATGGCTACACCTTC
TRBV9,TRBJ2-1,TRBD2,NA,CASSVAPGLAGSYNEQFF,TGTGCCAGCAGCGTAGCGCCAGGACTAGCGGGCTCCTACAATGAGCAGTTCTTC
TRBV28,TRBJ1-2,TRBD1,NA,CASSPPTGKNYGYTF,TGTGCCAGCAGTCCCCCGACAGGGAAAAACTATGGCTACACCTTC
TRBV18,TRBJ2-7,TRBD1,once,CASSPIDRDEQYF,TGTGCCAGCTCACCAATTGACAGGGACGAGCAGTACTTC
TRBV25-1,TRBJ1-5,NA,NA,CASSNNQPQHF,TGTGCCAGCAGTAACAATCAGCCCCAGCATTTT
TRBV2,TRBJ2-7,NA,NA,CASSESPRLGYEQYF,TGTGCCAGCAGTGAATCCCCCCGACTAGGCTACGAGCAGTACTTC
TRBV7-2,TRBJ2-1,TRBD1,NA,CASSRSGTVNEQFF,TGTGCCAGCAGCCGCTCCGGGACAGTCAATGAGCAGTTCTTC
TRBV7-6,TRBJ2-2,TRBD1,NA,CASSPRTGPNTGELFF,TGTGCCAGCAGCCCACGGACAGGGCCGAACACCGGGGAGCTGTTTTTT
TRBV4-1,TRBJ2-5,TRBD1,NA,CASSRTGGGQETQYF,TGCGCCAGCAGCCGGACAGGGGGCGGACAAGAGACCCAGTACTTC
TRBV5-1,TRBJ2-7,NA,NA,CASSLVGTRGYEQYF,TGCGCCAGCAGCTTGGTAGGGACCAGGGGCTACGAGCAGTACTTC
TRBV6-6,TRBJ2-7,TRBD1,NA,CASSYSSGTGAYEQYF,TGTGCCAGCAGTTACTCTTCCGGGACAGGGGCATACGAGCAGTACTTC
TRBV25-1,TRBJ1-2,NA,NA,CASSELYNYGYTF,TGTGCCAGCAGTGAATTGTATAACTATGGCTACACCTTC
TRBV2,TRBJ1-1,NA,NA,CASKGVEGLTLYMNTEAFF,TGTGCCAGCAAGGGCGTAGAGGGTCTGACCCTCTACATGAACACTGAAGCTTTCTTT
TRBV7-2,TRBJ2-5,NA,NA,CASSLVGLVETQYF,TGTGCCAGCAGCTTAGTAGGCCTCGTGGAGACCCAGTACTTC
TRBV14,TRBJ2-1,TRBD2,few,CASSPTSGKYNEQFF,TGTGCCAGCAGCCCGACTAGCGGGAAGTACAATGAGCAGTTCTTC
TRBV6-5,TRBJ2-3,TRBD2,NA,CASSASGRTDTQYF,TGTGCCAGCAGTGCTAGCGGGAGGACAGATACGCAGTATTTT
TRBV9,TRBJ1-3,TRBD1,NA,CASSVASEGALGNTIYF,TGTGCCAGCAGCGTAGCTAGCGAGGGGGCACTCGGAAACACCATATATTTT
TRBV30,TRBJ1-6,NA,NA,CAWEGEYNSPLHF,TGTGCCTGGGAGGGGGAGTATAATTCACCCCTCCACTTT
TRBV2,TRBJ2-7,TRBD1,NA,CASRARSGQGTDEQYF,TGTGCCAGCAGGGCCCGATCAGGACAGGGGACCGACGAGCAGTACTTC
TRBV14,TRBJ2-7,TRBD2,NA,CASRPSGNSYEQYF,TGTGCCAGCAGACCTAGCGGGAACTCCTACGAGCAGTACTTC
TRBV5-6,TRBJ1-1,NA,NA,CASSTGWGSVANTEAFF,TGTGCCAGCAGCACGGGTTGGGGCTCAGTCGCGAACACTGAAGCTTTCTTT
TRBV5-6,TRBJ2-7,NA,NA,CASSPQGVYEQYF,TGTGCCAGCAGCCCCCAAGGTGTATACGAGCAGTACTTC
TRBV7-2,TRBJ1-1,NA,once,CASSEQGGTEAFF,TGTGCCAGCAGCGAGCAAGGGGGAACTGAAGCTTTCTTT
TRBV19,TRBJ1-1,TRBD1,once,CASSGQGASPEAFF,TGTGCCAGTAGTGGTCAGGGGGCCTCTCCTGAAGCTTTCTTT
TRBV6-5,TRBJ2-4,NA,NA,CATTDSVLAKNIQYF,TGTGCCACCACGGACAGCGTCCTAGCCAAAAACATTCAGTACTTC
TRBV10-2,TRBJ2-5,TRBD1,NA,CASSELPGGIETQYF,TGCGCCAGCAGTGAGTTGCCAGGGGGCATCGAGACCCAGTACTTC
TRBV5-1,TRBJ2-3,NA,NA,CASSLSRGSTDTQYF,TGCGCCAGCAGCTTGTCGCGGGGAAGCACAGATACGCAGTATTTT
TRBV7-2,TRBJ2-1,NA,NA,CASSQQRVSQFF,TGTGCCAGCAGCCAACAGCGGGTCTCGCAGTTCTTC
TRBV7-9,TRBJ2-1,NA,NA,CASSFREQFF,TGTGCCAGCAGCTTTAGGGAGCAGTTCTTC
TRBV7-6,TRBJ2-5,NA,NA,CASSWSTGTLQETQYF,TGTGCCAGCAGCTGGTCCACCGGGACACTTCAAGAGACCCAGTACTTC
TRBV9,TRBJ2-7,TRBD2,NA,CASSVTSGGNYEQYF,TGTGCCAGCAGCGTGACTAGCGGGGGCAATTACGAGCAGTACTTC
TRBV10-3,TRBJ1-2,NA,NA,CAISASPGGDYGYTF,TGTGCCATCAGTGCATCCCCGGGCGGGGACTATGGCTACACCTTC
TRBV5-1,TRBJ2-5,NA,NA,CASSLIPRPQETQYF,TGCGCCAGCAGCTTGATACCACGACCACAAGAGACCCAGTACTTC
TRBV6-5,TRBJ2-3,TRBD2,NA,CASSYGLAETDTQYF,TGTGCCAGCAGTTATGGACTAGCGGAAACAGATACGCAGTATTTT
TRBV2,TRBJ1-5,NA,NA,CASTGEFNQPQHF,TGTGCCAGCACGGGGGAGTTTAATCAGCCCCAGCATTTT
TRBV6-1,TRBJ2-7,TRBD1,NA,CASSAWDRSAEQYF,TGTGCCAGCAGTGCGTGGGACAGATCCGCTGAGCAGTACTTC
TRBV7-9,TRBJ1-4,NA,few,CASSYPSREKLFF,TGTGCCAGCAGCTATCCTTCGAGAGAAAAACTGTTTTTT
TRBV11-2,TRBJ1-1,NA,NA,CASSLDLEGRAFF,TGTGCCAGCAGCTTAGATCTGGAGGGGAGAGCTTTCTTT
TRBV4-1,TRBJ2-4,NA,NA,CASSQEGGSKNIQYF,TGCGCCAGCAGCCAAGAAGGGGGATCCAAAAACATTCAGTACTTC